The 23 T cell receptor beta chains below all came from one sample that was sequenced in a study of regulatory T cells in long-lasting Graves disease. Sequencing libraries for TCR beta were prepared with iRepertoire HTBI primers and Arm-PCR of CDR3 regions. TCRdb recomputed calls from the multiplex PCR reads with MiXCR, one row per CDR3 protein. The sample includes 400,000 or so distinct CDR3 sequences, around 21% seen only once; the top ten take about a fifth. Described time point: persistent/refractory GD, antithyroid drugs over 5 years with positive TRAb. The TCR library used RNA extracted from PBMCs. This specimen was peripheral blood mononuclear cells (PBMCs), taken when the disease was refractory, from a patient treated with antithyroid drugs. The receptors originated from a female donor with Graves disease.

This clonotype was counted a few times. The rearrangement uses TRBV18 and TRBJ2-7; TRBD2 might be the D (7 bases). V gave up 3 bases and J gave up 6 bases, with 15 bases separating them. Germline CDR1 and CDR2: KGHSH and LQKENI. The CDR3 runs 14 residues. This CDR3 reads CASSPGGQSAEQYF. The CDR3 DNA sequence: TGTGCCAGCTCACCGGGGGGGCAGAGTGCCGAGCAGTACTTC.

This chain uses TRBV7-3 with TRBJ2-2; TRBD2 matches at 10 bases. Germline V gene sequence: CDR1 SGHTA, CDR2 FQGTGA. The V gene end was trimmed by 5 bases and the J gene end by 7 bases; junction bases not matched to a gene: 16. This CDR3 region has 18 residues. CDR3 region: CASSQLRLGTSACGELFF. DNA of the CDR3: TGTGCCAGCAGCCAGTTAAGACTCGGGACTAGCGCGTGCGGGGAGCTGTTTTTT.

This clonotype was observed at least ten times. The chain uses TRBV6-1 and TRBJ2-5; D perhaps matches TRBD1 (5 bases). CDR1 MNHNS and CDR2 SASEGT come from the germline V gene. The CDR3 has 13 amino acids. V was pared by 6 bases and J by 2 bases, with 10 bases between. CDR3 bases: TGTGCCAGCAGCCGGACACTTCAAGAGACCCAGTACTTC. Translating gives CASSRTLQETQYF.

The CDR3 nucleotides are TGTGCCAGCAGTTTAGCAGAAAGGGAGACCCAGTACTTC. Its translation is CASSLAERETQYF. J is TRBJ2-5 and V is TRBV12-3 or TRBV12-4, with unresolved D. The CDR3 loop spans 13 amino acids. Trimming took off 0 bases at V and 5 bases at J, with 7 bases between the two ends.

In this sample, this clonotype turned up many times. In nucleotides, the CDR3 is TGCGCCAGCAGCCCCCTTGGAGCGCCTAACCAAGAGACCCAGTACTTC. It codes for CASSPLGAPNQETQYF. The chain couples TRBV4-1 to TRBJ2-5, with unresolved D. CDR1 and CDR2 from the germline V gene are MGHRA and YSYEKL. V lost 4 bases and J 0 bases, leaving 15 bases between the germline ends. There are 16 residues in the CDR3.

J is TRBJ1-5 and V is TRBV7-2, with a weak D call TRBD1 (6 bases). The CDR3 length is 14 residues. Trimming removed 3 bases at V and 6 bases at J, with 12 bases between. The germline gives CDR1 SGHTA, CDR2 FQGNSA. In nucleotides, the CDR3 is TGTGCCAGCAGCTTGGCAGGGACAAGTCAGCCCCAGCATTTT. It encodes CASSLAGTSQPQHF.

The rearrangement joins TRBV20-1 to TRBJ1-2, with D possibly TRBD1 on 6 matching bases. V was shortened by 5 bases and J by 4 bases, with 17 bases between the two germline ends. Germline V gives CDR1 DFQATT, CDR2 SNEGSKA (reference sequence). The CDR3 runs to 14 residues. This chain's CDR3 is CSAGGQDRFYGYTF. In DNA form, the CDR3 reads TGCAGTGCTGGAGGCCAGGACAGATTCTATGGCTACACCTTC.

This clonotype has at least ten counts. The chain combines TRBV20-1 with TRBJ1-5, with 7 bases fitting TRBD1. Germline-derived CDR1 and CDR2 are DFQATT and SNEGSKA (reference sequence). The CDR3 is made up of 16 amino acids. Trimming at V came to 0 bases and at J to 3 bases, leaving 8 bases not matched to a gene. CDR3 sequence reads: CSAREAGGQLNQPQHF. CDR3 in DNA: TGCAGTGCTAGAGAGGCCGGGGGACAGCTCAATCAGCCCCAGCATTTT.

DNA of the CDR3: TGTGCCAGCAGTAACCGCGGGAGTCGGGAGACCCAGTACTTC. Protein sequence: CASSNRGSRETQYF. The V call is TRBV2, the J call TRBJ2-5; 7 nucleotides line up with TRBD2. V lost 5 bases, J lost 5 bases, and 8 bases stayed unmatched. The CDR3 consists of 14 residues. The germline V gene encodes CDR1 SNHLY and CDR2 FYNNEI. Full variable domain (remainder filled in from reference TRBV2 and TRBJ2-5): EPEVTQTPSHQVTQMGQEVILRCVPISNHLYFYWYRQILGQKVEFLVSFYNNEISEKSEIFDDQFSVERPDGSNFTLKIRSTKLEDSAMYFCASSNRGSRETQYFGPGTRLLVL.

There are a few counts of this clonotype. The genes are TRBV4-3 and TRBJ2-7, with 8 nucleotides matching TRBD1. V dropped 3 bases and J dropped 6; count of bases not matched to a gene: 7. CDR1 LGHNA and CDR2 YSLEER come from the germline V gene. The length of the CDR3 is 14 residues. The CDR3 region is CASSHFGTGAEQYF. DNA of the CDR3: TGCGCCAGCAGCCACTTCGGGACAGGTGCCGAGCAGTACTTC.

This clonotype was seen only a few times. The V gene is TRBV5-1, the J gene TRBJ2-7; TRBD2 matches 8 bases. This CDR3 is built from 14 residues. V was clipped by 4 bases and J by 4 bases; unmatched bases: 7. CDR1 and CDR2 from the germline V gene are SGHRS and YFSETQ. The CDR3 here is CASSGSSGSYEQYF. The DNA of the CDR3 is TGCGCCAGCAGCGGGTCCAGCGGGAGTTACGAGCAGTACTTC.

In this sample, this clonotype turned up many times. This chain connects TRBV7-2 to TRBJ2-2; D is ambiguous. V lost 1 base and J 6 bases, leaving 9 bases between the germline ends. The CDR3 runs to 14 residues. Germline CDR1 is SGHTA and CDR2 is FQGNSA. The CDR3 loop reads CASSLERVSGELFF. CDR3 nucleotides: TGTGCCAGCAGCTTAGAAAGGGTCTCCGGGGAGCTGTTTTTT.

This clonotype was detected a few times. The rearrangement uses TRBV30 and TRBJ1-6; 7 bases map to TRBD1. Germline trimming cut 3 bases from V and 7 bases from J; bases unmatched to any gene: 3. CDR1 is GTSNPN, CDR2 SVGIG, per germline (reference sequence). The CDR3 has 13 amino acids. In DNA, the CDR3 is TGTGCCTGGAGCAGACAGGGAAATTCACCCCTCCACTTT. This sequence encodes CAWSRQGNSPLHF.

The table lists this clonotype with a few counts. The V and J genes are TRBV20-1 and TRBJ2-2; no definite D call. CDR1 and CDR2 (germline): DFQATT, SNEGSKA (reference sequence). The V end was cut by 0 bases, the J end by 1 base, with 6 bases between. This CDR3 has 14 amino acids. The CDR3 is CSARESGNTGELFF. The CDR3, as DNA: TGCAGTGCTAGAGAGTCGGGGAACACCGGGGAGCTGTTTTTT.

The table lists this clonotype with a few counts. The genes are TRBV7-2 and TRBJ2-7, with TRBD2 as a possible D gene (7 bases). This CDR3 is built from 16 residues. V gave up 5 bases and J gave up 2 bases, with 19 bases separating them. Germline loops: CDR1 SGHTA, CDR2 FQGNSA. The CDR3 sequence is CASSRRGGSGTYEQYF. In DNA, the CDR3 is TGTGCCAGCAGCCGGAGGGGGGGGAGCGGGACCTACGAGCAGTACTTC.

J is TRBJ2-7 and V is TRBV4-1; D gene ambiguous. The V gene's germline CDR1 is MGHRA and CDR2 YSYEKL. The CDR3 sequence is 13 residues long. With 2 bases removed from V and 1 base from J, the gap between germline ends came to 6 bases. The CDR3 reads CASSQSYSYEQYF. DNA for the CDR3: TGCGCCAGCAGCCAATCATATTCCTACGAGCAGTACTTC.

This clonotype appeared many times. V usage is TRBV30 and J usage is TRBJ1-1, with D unclear. Trimming shortened V by 5 bases and J by 6 bases, and 13 bases separated the two germline ends. The germline V gene encodes CDR1 GTSNPN and CDR2 SVGIG (reference sequence). The CDR3 runs 12 residues. This chain's CDR3 is CAWEHSPAEAFF. The DNA for the CDR3 is TGTGCCTGGGAACATTCCCCGGCTGAAGCTTTCTTT.

This clonotype was seen ten or more times. The chain uses TRBV11-2 and TRBJ1-3; possibly TRBD1 for D (6 bases). V dropped 5 bases and J dropped 4 bases, with 15 bases sitting between them. The CDR3 runs 15 residues. Germline V lookup: CDR1 SGHAT, CDR2 FQNNGV. The DNA for the CDR3 is TGTGCCAGCAGCGCCGACCGGGGGCTAGGAAACACCATATATTTT. This sequence encodes CASSADRGLGNTIYF.

This chain connects TRBV29-1 to TRBJ1-6; 7 bases fit TRBD1. The J segment lost 6 bases and the V segment lost 7 bases, leaving 9 bases of the junction unmatched. The CDR3 covers 14 residues. Looked up from germline, CDR1 is SQVTM and CDR2 is ANQGSEA. The CDR3, as DNA: TGCAGCGCCACAGGGGCCTTCTTTAATTCACCCCTCCACTTT. Its protein product is CSATGAFFNSPLHF. The complete variable domain, with remaining parts taken from reference TRBV29-1 and TRBJ1-6, reads SAVISQKPSRDICQRGTSLTIQCQVDSQVTMMFWYRQQPGQSLTLIATANQGSEATYESGFVIDKFPISRPNLTFSTLTVSNMSPEDSSIYLCSATGAFFNSPLHFGNGTRLTVT.

This clonotype was counted many times. This chain links TRBV19 with TRBJ1-6; D perhaps matches TRBD1 (5 bases). Between the trimmed V and J ends, which lost 5 bases and 5 bases, there was a span of 10 bases. The CDR3 extends over 14 amino acids. Germline V gene sequence: CDR1 LNHDA, CDR2 SQIVND (reference sequence). The CDR3 loop is CASSRTGDNSPLHF. CDR3 DNA: TGTGCCAGTAGTCGTACAGGCGATAATTCACCCCTCCACTTT.

This chain connects TRBV5-1 to TRBJ2-6, with 7 nucleotides matching TRBD1. This CDR3 is built from 18 residues. J gave up 2 bases and V 4 bases, and 12 bases lay outside the gene matches. CDR1 is SGHRS and CDR2 is YFSETQ in the germline V gene. The CDR3 sequence is CASSPKRGDSPGANVLTF. As DNA, the CDR3 is TGCGCCAGCAGCCCCAAACGAGGGGACAGTCCTGGGGCCAACGTCCTGACTTTC.

The chain joins TRBV12-3 or TRBV12-4 to TRBJ2-5; D gene unclear. The CDR3 consists of 15 residues. The V end was cut by 5 bases, the J end by 7 bases, with 20 bases between. CDR3 residues: CASSLKNTQRRTQYF. The CDR3 nucleotides are TGTGCCAGCAGTCTAAAGAATACTCAGAGGAGGACCCAGTACTTC.

Ten or more counts support this clonotype. V usage is TRBV29-1 and J usage is TRBJ1-1, with a tentative D call TRBD1 (6 bases). The length of the CDR3 is 13 residues. Trimming shortened V by 5 bases and J by 0 bases, and 10 bases separated the two germline ends. The germline gives CDR1 SQVTM, CDR2 ANQGSEA. CDR3 protein: CSVRGTLNTEAFF. DNA of the CDR3: TGCAGCGTTCGCGGGACATTGAACACTGAAGCTTTCTTT. The complete variable domain, with remaining parts taken from reference TRBV29-1 and TRBJ1-1, reads SAVISQKPSRDICQRGTSLTIQCQVDSQVTMMFWYRQQPGQSLTLIATANQGSEATYESGFVIDKFPISRPNLTFSTLTVSNMSPEDSSIYLCSVRGTLNTEAFFGQGTRLTVV.